These 18 T cell receptor beta chains came from one sample sequenced in a study of T-cell reconstitution after alpha-beta-depleted transplantation in children. A TCRbeta library incorporating unique molecular identifiers was prepared. TCRdb analysed the PCR reads with MiXCR anew, one entry per CDR3 protein. The table includes almost 600,000 distinct CDR3 sequences, around 27% detected once. The input for sequencing was PBMCs, taken before TCRalphabeta/CD19-depleted stem cell transplant. The source of these receptors is a boy younger than two with Wiskott-Aldrich syndrome, due to receive a stem cell transplant.

This clonotype was found many times. CDR3 bases: TGTGCCAGCAGCTTAGAGCTTTGGGGACTTTCGAATGAGCAGTTCTTC. Translated: CASSLELWGLSNEQFF. This chain connects TRBV11-2 to TRBJ2-1; possible D gene TRBD2, 6 bases. The CDR3 runs to 16 residues. Germline V CDR1 and CDR2: SGHAT, FQNNGV. Trimming removed 0 bases from V and 7 bases from J, with 16 bases in between.

The genes are TRBV28 and TRBJ2-5; 10 bases line up with TRBD2. Germline V gene data show CDR1 as MDHEN and CDR2 as SYDVKM. The CDR3 is 17 residues long. The trim removed 2 bases at V and 4 bases at J, leaving 10 bases unmatched. The CDR3 protein is CASSLGRTSGGGETQYF. The CDR3 DNA follows: TGTGCCAGCAGTTTAGGTCGGACTAGCGGAGGGGGAGAGACCCAGTACTTC.

This rearrangement joins TRBV11-2 to TRBJ1-4; the D gene is possibly TRBD1 (5 bases). The CDR3 extends over 14 amino acids. The germline CDR1 and CDR2 sequences are SGHAT and FQNNGV. The germline V and J ends were trimmed by 0 bases and 11 bases, with 13 bases remaining between them. CDR3 region: CASSLDRGSVKLFF. The CDR3 bases are TGTGCCAGCAGCTTAGATCGGGGCAGCGTCAAACTGTTTTTT.

V is TRBV6-1 and J is TRBJ1-2; tentatively, D is TRBD1 (5 bases). The V gene's germline CDR1 is MNHNS and CDR2 SASEGT. The CDR3 is made up of 14 amino acids. With 6 bases removed from V and 0 bases from J, the gap between germline ends came to 11 bases. CDR3 amino acids: CASRVQEPNYGYTF. For the CDR3, the DNA is TGTGCCAGCAGAGTACAGGAGCCTAACTATGGCTACACCTTC.

This clonotype was seen more than once but under ten times. The chain employs TRBV29-1 and TRBJ2-1; D unclear. Deletions cut 8 bases from V and 6 bases from J, with 8 bases between. Per germline, CDR1 SQVTM and CDR2 ANQGSEA. This CDR3 is built from 10 residues. For the CDR3, the DNA is TGCAGCCTGCTGACCAATGAGCAGTTCTTC. Encoded protein: CSLLTNEQFF.

The V and J genes are TRBV5-1 and TRBJ2-7; D is uncertain. Germline lookup yields CDR1 SGHRS and CDR2 YFSETQ. Trimming left V 0 bases short and J 2 bases short, with 9 bases between. The CDR3 length is 14 residues. CDR3 in DNA: TGCGCCAGCAGCTTGGACTCCGAAACCTACGAGCAGTACTTC. Its protein is CASSLDSETYEQYF.

V and J are TRBV12-3 or TRBV12-4 and TRBJ2-1, with 10 bases aligning to TRBD2. J lost 7 bases, V lost 6 bases, and 18 bases had no gene match. The CDR3 spans 18 residues. The CDR3 reads CASSIQGVLSGRPNEQFF. DNA of the CDR3: TGTGCCAGCAGCATACAGGGGGTTCTTAGCGGGAGGCCTAATGAGCAGTTCTTC.

This clonotype occurred a few times. The gene calls are TRBV5-1 and TRBJ2-3; 8 nucleotides line up with TRBD1. The germline V gene has CDR1 SGHRS and CDR2 YFSETQ. Germline trimming cut 2 bases from V and 5 bases from J; bases unmatched to any gene: 10. This CDR3 region has 16 residues. CDR3 DNA sequence: TGCGCCAGCAGCTTCACAGGGGGTTATCCTCGAGATACGCAGTATTTT. Translated, it gives CASSFTGGYPRDTQYF.

The chain employs TRBV5-1 and TRBJ2-1; D unresolved. The V and J ends lost 7 bases and 0 bases respectively, with 11 bases between them. Germline CDR1 reads SGHRS; CDR2 reads YFSETQ. The CDR3 has 14 amino acids. CDR3 in DNA: TGCGCCAGCCGGGCCCTTAGCTCCTACAATGAGCAGTTCTTC. Protein: CASRALSSYNEQFF.

This clonotype was observed a few times. This sequence joins TRBV7-3 and TRBJ2-1; 10 nucleotides match TRBD2. Trimming removed 5 bases from V and 4 bases from J; junction bases left unmatched: 8. Germline lookup yields CDR1 SGHTA and CDR2 FQGTGA. The CDR3 has 16 amino acids. This chain's CDR3 is CASSRGGAGGYNEQFF. CDR3 in DNA: TGTGCCAGCAGCCGGGGGGGAGCGGGAGGGTACAATGAGCAGTTCTTC. Filled out from reference TRBV7-3 and TRBJ2-1, the complete variable domain reads GAGVSQTPSNKVTEKGKYVELRCDPISGHTALYWYRQSLGQGPEFLIYFQGTGAADDSGLPNDRFFAVRPEGSVSTLKIQRTERGDSAVYLCASSRGGAGGYNEQFFGPGTRLTVL.

In nucleotides, the CDR3 is TGCAGCGTTTGGGGGACCGGCGAGACCCAGTACTTC. Its translation: CSVWGTGETQYF. The chain couples TRBV29-1 to TRBJ2-5, with D tentatively TRBD1 or TRBD2 (5 bases each). V was trimmed by 5 bases and J by 5 bases, leaving 12 bases between them. The V gene's germline CDR1 is SQVTM and CDR2 ANQGSEA. This CDR3 is built from 12 residues.

This chain connects TRBV12-3 or TRBV12-4 to TRBJ1-2; TRBD1 might be the D (6 bases). The CDR3 runs to 14 residues. Deletions cut 6 bases from V and 4 bases from J, with 15 bases between. The CDR3 loop reads CASSRVDRLYGYTF. CDR3 in DNA: TGTGCCAGCAGCCGGGTGGACAGACTCTATGGCTACACCTTC.

The rearrangement uses TRBV28 and TRBJ2-5, with D unclear. CDR1 is MDHEN, CDR2 SYDVKM, per germline. CDR3 size: 13 residues. With 6 bases removed from V and 1 base from J, the gap between germline ends came to 9 bases. The CDR3 sequence: CASSPPLQETQYF. CDR3 coding DNA: TGTGCCAGCAGCCCGCCCCTCCAAGAGACCCAGTACTTC.

This clonotype was seen only a few times. The chain employs TRBV11-2 and TRBJ2-5, with D perhaps assigned TRBD1 or TRBD2 (6 bases each). The germline V gene has CDR1 SGHAT and CDR2 FQNNGV. The CDR3 is 16 amino acids. V dropped 5 bases and J dropped 4 bases, with 20 bases sitting between them. The CDR3 here is CASSPPSGGISETQYF. The CDR3, as DNA: TGTGCCAGCAGCCCGCCGTCCGGGGGCATTTCAGAGACCCAGTACTTC. Filled out from reference TRBV11-2 and TRBJ2-5, the complete variable domain reads EAGVAQSPRYKIIEKRQSVAFWCNPISGHATLYWYQQILGQGPKLLIQFQNNGVVDDSQLPKDRFSAERLKGVDSTLKIQPAKLEDSAVYLCASSPPSGGISETQYFGPGTRLLVL.

The V and J genes are TRBV5-5 and TRBJ2-4; D gene unclear. From germline, CDR1 is SGHKS and CDR2 YYEKEE (reference sequence). The germline V and J ends were trimmed by 0 bases and 8 bases, with 9 bases remaining between them. The CDR3 contains 13 residues. CDR3 residues: CASSLEAVDIQYF. The CDR3 DNA is TGTGCCAGCAGCTTGGAGGCTGTGGACATTCAGTACTTC.

The chain combines TRBV24-1 with TRBJ1-2; possible D gene TRBD1, 5 bases. Germline CDR1 is KGHDR and CDR2 is SFDVKD. The CDR3 has 14 amino acids. Trimming shortened V by 2 bases and J by 7 bases, and 13 bases separated the two germline ends. CDR3 amino acids: CATSDSRGLGGYTF. CDR3 DNA: TGTGCCACCAGTGATTCAAGGGGCCTGGGTGGCTACACCTTC.

This clonotype turned up a few times. The chain is built from TRBV4-1 and TRBJ1-2; D perhaps matches TRBD1 (6 bases). The V end was cut by 4 bases, the J end by 8 bases, with 23 bases between. The CDR3 consists of 16 residues. The germline gives CDR1 MGHRA, CDR2 YSYEKL. The CDR3, as DNA: TGCGCCAGCAGCCCGCGGGGGGGCGGTGCAAGGGGCGGCTACACCTTC. It encodes CASSPRGGGARGGYTF.

This clonotype was counted only a few times. The CDR3: CASSFSGRGVYEQYF. The CDR3 DNA is TGTGCCAGCAGTTTCTCGGGGCGGGGAGTCTACGAGCAGTACTTC. V gene TRBV12-3 or TRBV12-4 combines with J gene TRBJ2-7; D is perhaps TRBD2 (6 bases). The CDR3 sequence is 15 residues long. The V and J ends lost 3 bases and 3 bases respectively, with 15 bases between them.